The rows below give T cell receptor beta chains drawn from one sample of a study of T-cell memory formation after mild COVID-19. TCRdb passed the 5' RACE reads through MiXCR, listing each CDR3 protein once. The table has fewer than 400,000 distinct CDR3 sequences, about 16% seen once. The sample comprised PBMCs or a T cell subset sorted from them (not recorded which). The receptor set was obtained from a man between 18 and 35 years old who had mild COVID-19 (a few samples of this study predate the infection). Cell type and time point are not known. The CDR3 runs from the conserved cysteine through the conserved F or W. The D gene is left open where the match is weak. The size of a clone is reported for some rows only, either as once, few or many, or as a class for expanded clones.

CDR3 DNA: TGCGCCAGCAGCCAAGACCCCGCGGGGCAGATCACCGGGGAGCTGTTTTTT; CDR3 protein: CASSQDPAGQITGELFF; J gene: TRBJ2-2; V gene: TRBV4-1; D gene: NA; clone size: NA
CDR3 DNA: TGCGCCAGCAGCTTGGATTCGACGGCTCACGAGCAGTACTTC; CDR3 protein: CASSLDSTAHEQYF; J gene: TRBJ2-7; V gene: TRBV5-1; D gene: NA; clone size: few
CDR3 DNA: TGTGCCAGCAGCTTATCCCCCGGGACAGGAAACTATGGCTACACCTTC; CDR3 protein: CASSLSPGTGNYGYTF; J gene: TRBJ1-2; V gene: TRBV7-2; D gene: TRBD1; clone size: few
CDR3 DNA: TGTGCCAGCAGGCGAGACAGCCGCTACGAGCAGTACTTC; CDR3 protein: CASRRDSRYEQYF; J gene: TRBJ2-7; V gene: TRBV7-9; D gene: NA; clone size: few
CDR3 DNA: TGTGCCAGCAGCCCCGCCGGGCTAGCGGGCAATGAGCAGTTCTTC; CDR3 protein: CASSPAGLAGNEQFF; J gene: TRBJ2-1; V gene: TRBV7-3; D gene: TRBD2; clone size: NA
CDR3 DNA: TGCGCCAGCAGCTTTTACTCGGGACCTGAAGCTTTCTTT; CDR3 protein: CASSFYSGPEAFF; J gene: TRBJ1-1; V gene: TRBV5-1; D gene: NA; clone size: few
CDR3 DNA: TGTGCCAGCAGCCCAGAAAGGACCGGGGAGCTGTTTTTT; CDR3 protein: CASSPERTGELFF; J gene: TRBJ2-2; V gene: TRBV6-5; D gene: NA; clone size: few
CDR3 DNA: TGCGCCAGCAGCCAAGGGACTAGCAGCCACTACAATGAGCAGTTCTTC; CDR3 protein: CASSQGTSSHYNEQFF; J gene: TRBJ2-1; V gene: TRBV4-3; D gene: TRBD2; clone size: few
CDR3 DNA: TGTGCCTGGACGGACCTTCGGAGCTACACCTTC; CDR3 protein: CAWTDLRSYTF; J gene: TRBJ1-2; V gene: TRBV30; D gene: NA; clone size: few
CDR3 DNA: TGTGCCAGCAGCCTACAGGGGGCAGGAGGCTACACCTTC; CDR3 protein: CASSLQGAGGYTF; J gene: TRBJ1-2; V gene: TRBV7-2; D gene: TRBD1; clone size: few
CDR3 DNA: TGTGCCAGCAGTGATTTTGGCGACACCATATATTTT; CDR3 protein: CASSDFGDTIYF; J gene: TRBJ1-3; V gene: TRBV2; D gene: NA; clone size: few
CDR3 DNA: TGTGCCAGCAGCTTATTAGGGATCGGCAATGAGCAGTTCTTC; CDR3 protein: CASSLLGIGNEQFF; J gene: TRBJ2-1; V gene: TRBV11-2; D gene: NA; clone size: NA
CDR3 DNA: TGTGCCAGCAGCTCGAGACCCGTTGCCCCCTCAGAGCAGTACTTC; CDR3 protein: CASSSRPVAPSEQYF; J gene: TRBJ2-7; V gene: TRBV12-3/TRBV12-4; D gene: NA; clone size: many
CDR3 DNA: TGTGCCAGCAGTCTCACCCCGGAGCCCCAGCATTTT; CDR3 protein: CASSLTPEPQHF; J gene: TRBJ1-5; V gene: TRBV6-2/TRBV6-3; D gene: NA; clone size: NA
CDR3 DNA: TGCAGTGCTAGTGCGCCCGGCTACCTCTATGGCTACACCTTC; CDR3 protein: CSASAPGYLYGYTF; J gene: TRBJ1-2; V gene: TRBV20-1; D gene: NA; clone size: few
CDR3 DNA: TGTGCCTCTGGGGCCAACGTCCTGACTTTC; CDR3 protein: CASGANVLTF; J gene: TRBJ2-6; V gene: TRBV7-6; D gene: NA; clone size: NA
CDR3 DNA: TGTGCCAGCCGTGGGGACGGGACTAGCGGGGCTAGCTCCTACGAGCAGTACTTC; CDR3 protein: CASRGDGTSGASSYEQYF; J gene: TRBJ2-7; V gene: TRBV7-9; D gene: TRBD2; clone size: few